This T cell receptor beta chain appears in the sequencing data of a study of identical twins. Notes on the study in general: Out-of-frame alpha sequences shared by twins were enriched for low generation probability. A partial confounding effect on zero-insertion analyses could come from invariant MAIT and iNKT cells. Abundant beta clonotypes from cord blood bore fewer insertions; memory repertoires lacked this pattern.

In regard to this clonotype: The antigen is unknown.

There are 17 residues in the CDR3. V was clipped by 0 bases and J by 5 bases, with 20 bases between them. From germline, CDR1 is DFQATT and CDR2 SNEGSKA (reference sequence). Unique molecular identifiers were in the cDNA, with template-switch universal primer binding. TCRdb recomputed calls from the 5' RACE reads with MiXCR, one row per CDR3 protein. The table lists some 1,700,000 distinct CDR3 sequences, 25% to 35% of them singletons. The chain recombines TRBV20-1 with TRBJ1-5; a possible D gene is TRBD1 (6 bases). This receptor was identified in a newborn girl in good health. Sequencing was performed on cord blood. The CDR3 reads CSARDPRTVGMYQPQHF. The CDR3 region has the DNA TGCAGTGCTAGAGATCCAAGGACAGTCGGAATGTATCAGCCCCAGCATTTT.